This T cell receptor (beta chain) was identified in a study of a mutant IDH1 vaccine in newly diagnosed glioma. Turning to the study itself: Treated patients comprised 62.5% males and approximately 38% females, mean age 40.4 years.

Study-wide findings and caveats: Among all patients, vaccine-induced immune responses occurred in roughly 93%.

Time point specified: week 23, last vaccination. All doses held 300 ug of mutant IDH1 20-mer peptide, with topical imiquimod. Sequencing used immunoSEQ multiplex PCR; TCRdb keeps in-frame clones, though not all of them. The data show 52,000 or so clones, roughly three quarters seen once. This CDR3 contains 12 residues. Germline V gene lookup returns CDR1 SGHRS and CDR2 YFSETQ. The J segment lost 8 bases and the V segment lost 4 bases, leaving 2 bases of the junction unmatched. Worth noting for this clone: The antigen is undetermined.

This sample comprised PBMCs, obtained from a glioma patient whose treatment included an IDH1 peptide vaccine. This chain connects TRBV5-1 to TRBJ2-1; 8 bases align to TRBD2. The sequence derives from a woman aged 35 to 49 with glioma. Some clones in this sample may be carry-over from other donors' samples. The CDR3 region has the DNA TGCGCCAGCAGCCGGGAGGGGGATGAGCAGTTCTTC. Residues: CASSREGDEQFF. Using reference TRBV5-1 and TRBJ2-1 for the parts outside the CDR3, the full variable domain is KAGVTQTPRYLIKTRGQQVTLSCSPISGHRSVSWYQQTPGQGLQFLFEYFSETQRNKGNFPGRFSGRQFSNSRSEMNVSTLELGDSALYLCASSREGDEQFFGPGTRLTVL.